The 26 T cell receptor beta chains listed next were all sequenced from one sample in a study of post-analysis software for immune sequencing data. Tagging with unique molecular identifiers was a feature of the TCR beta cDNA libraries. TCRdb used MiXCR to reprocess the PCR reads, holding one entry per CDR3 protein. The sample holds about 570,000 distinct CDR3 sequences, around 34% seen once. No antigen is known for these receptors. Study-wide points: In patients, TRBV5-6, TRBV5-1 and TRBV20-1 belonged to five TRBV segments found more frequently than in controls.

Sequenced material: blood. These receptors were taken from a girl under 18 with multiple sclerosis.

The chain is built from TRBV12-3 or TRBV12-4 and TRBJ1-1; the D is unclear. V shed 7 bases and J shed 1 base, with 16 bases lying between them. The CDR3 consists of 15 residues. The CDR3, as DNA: TGTGCCAGCATCGCGGCCCGAGGGAGGAACACTGAAGCTTTCTTT. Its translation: CASIAARGRNTEAFF.

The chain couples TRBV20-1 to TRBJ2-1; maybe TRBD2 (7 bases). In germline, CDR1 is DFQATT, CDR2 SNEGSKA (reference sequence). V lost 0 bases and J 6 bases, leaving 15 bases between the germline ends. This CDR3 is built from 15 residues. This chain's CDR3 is CSARDQGRALNEQFF. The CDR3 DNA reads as TGCAGTGCTAGAGATCAGGGGAGGGCTCTCAATGAGCAGTTCTTC.

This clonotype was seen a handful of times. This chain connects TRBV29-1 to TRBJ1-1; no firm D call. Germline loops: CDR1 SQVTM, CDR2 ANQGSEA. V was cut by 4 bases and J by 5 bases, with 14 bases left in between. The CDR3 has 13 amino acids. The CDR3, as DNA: TGCAGCGTTGCCGGGTTGTTAGTGACTGAAGCTTTCTTT. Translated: CSVAGLLVTEAFF.

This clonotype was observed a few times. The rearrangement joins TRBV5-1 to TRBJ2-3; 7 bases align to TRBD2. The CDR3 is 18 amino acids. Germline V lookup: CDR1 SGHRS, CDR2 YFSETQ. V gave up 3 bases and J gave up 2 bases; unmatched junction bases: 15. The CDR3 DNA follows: TGCGCCAGCAGCTACCCCCCTTCCGGGGGGAATTTCACAGATACGCAGTATTTT. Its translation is CASSYPPSGGNFTDTQYF.

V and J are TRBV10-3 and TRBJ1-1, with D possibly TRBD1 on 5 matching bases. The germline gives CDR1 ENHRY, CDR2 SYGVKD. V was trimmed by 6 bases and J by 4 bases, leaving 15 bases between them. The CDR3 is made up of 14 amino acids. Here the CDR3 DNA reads TGTGCCATCAGGACCATTTCAGGGAGCACTGAAGCTTTCTTT. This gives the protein CAIRTISGSTEAFF.

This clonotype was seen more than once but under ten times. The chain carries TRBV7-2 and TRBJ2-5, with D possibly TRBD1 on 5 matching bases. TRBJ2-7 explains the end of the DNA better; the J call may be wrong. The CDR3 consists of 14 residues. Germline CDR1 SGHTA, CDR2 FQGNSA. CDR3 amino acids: CASSLRQTFYEQYF. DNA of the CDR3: TGTGCCAGCAGCTTGCGACAGACTTTTTACGAGCAGTACTTC.

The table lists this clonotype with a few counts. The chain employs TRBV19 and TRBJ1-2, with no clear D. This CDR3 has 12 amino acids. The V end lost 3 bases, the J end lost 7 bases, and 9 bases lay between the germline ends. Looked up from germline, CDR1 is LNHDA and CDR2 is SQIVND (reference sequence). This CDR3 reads CASSMGKLGYTF. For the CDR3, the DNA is TGTGCCAGTAGTATGGGGAAGCTTGGCTACACCTTC.

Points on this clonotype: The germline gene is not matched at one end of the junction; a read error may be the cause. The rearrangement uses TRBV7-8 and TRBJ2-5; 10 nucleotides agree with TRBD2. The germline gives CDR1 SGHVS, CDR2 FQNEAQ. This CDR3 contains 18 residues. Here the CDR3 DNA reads TGTGCCAACAGCTTAGGGCTAGCGGGGGAGGTGTACGTACAGACCCAGTACTTC. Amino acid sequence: CANSLGLAGEVYVQTQYF.

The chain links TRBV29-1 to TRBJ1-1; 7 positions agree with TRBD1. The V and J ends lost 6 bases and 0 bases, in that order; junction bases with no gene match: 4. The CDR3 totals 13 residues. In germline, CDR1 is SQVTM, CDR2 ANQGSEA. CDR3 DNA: TGCAGCGTCTCCGGGACAGTGAACACTGAAGCTTTCTTT. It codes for CSVSGTVNTEAFF.

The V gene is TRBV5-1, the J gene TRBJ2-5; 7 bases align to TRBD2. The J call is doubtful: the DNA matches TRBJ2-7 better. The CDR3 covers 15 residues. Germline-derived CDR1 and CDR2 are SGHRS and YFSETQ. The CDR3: CASSPRFTSVYEQYF. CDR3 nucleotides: TGCGCCAGCAGCCCACGATTTACTAGCGTCTACGAGCAGTACTTC.

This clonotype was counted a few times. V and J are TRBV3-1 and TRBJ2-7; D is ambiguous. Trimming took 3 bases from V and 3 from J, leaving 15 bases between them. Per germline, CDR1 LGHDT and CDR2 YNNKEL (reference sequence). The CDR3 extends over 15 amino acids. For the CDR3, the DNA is TGTGCCAGCAGCCAGGTGCTCCAGGAAGACTACGAGCAGTACTTC. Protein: CASSQVLQEDYEQYF.

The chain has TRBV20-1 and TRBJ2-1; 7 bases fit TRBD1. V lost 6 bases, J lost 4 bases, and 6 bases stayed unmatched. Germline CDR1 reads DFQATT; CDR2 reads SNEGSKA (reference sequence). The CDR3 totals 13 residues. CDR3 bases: TGCAGTGCAACACCGGGACAGTACAATGAGCAGTTCTTC. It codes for CSATPGQYNEQFF.

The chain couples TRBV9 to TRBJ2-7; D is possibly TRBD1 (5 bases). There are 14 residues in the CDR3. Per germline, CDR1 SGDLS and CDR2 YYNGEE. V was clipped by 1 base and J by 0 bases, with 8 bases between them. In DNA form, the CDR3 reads TGTGCCAGCAGCGTACAGGACAACTCCTACGAGCAGTACTTC. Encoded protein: CASSVQDNSYEQYF.

The CDR3 is CASSIPGGFGSNQPQHF. The CDR3 nucleotides read TGTGCCAGCAGTATACCGGGGGGATTCGGTAGCAATCAGCCCCAGCATTTT. This chain uses TRBV28 with TRBJ1-5; TRBD1 is a possible D gene (5 bases). Germline CDR1 MDHEN, CDR2 SYDVKM. V was trimmed by 5 bases and J by 0 bases, leaving 17 bases between them. This CDR3 has 17 amino acids.

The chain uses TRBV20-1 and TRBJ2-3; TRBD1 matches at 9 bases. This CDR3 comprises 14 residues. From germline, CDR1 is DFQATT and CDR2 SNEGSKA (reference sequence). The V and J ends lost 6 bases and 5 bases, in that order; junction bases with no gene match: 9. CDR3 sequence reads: CSATPDRGEDTQYF. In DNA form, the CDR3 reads TGCAGTGCGACCCCTGACAGGGGGGAAGATACGCAGTATTTT.

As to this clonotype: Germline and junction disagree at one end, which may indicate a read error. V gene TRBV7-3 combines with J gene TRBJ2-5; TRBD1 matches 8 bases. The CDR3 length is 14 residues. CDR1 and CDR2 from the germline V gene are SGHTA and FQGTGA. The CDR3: CASSLTPDRENQYF. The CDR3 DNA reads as TGTGCCAGCAGCTTAACACCGGACAGGGAGAACCAGTACTTC. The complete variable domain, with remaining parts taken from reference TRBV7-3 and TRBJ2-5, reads GAGVSQTPSNKVTEKGKYVELRCDPISGHTALYWYRQSLGQGPEFLIYFQGTGAADDSGLPNDRFFAVRPEGSVSTLKIQRTERGDSAVYLCASSLTPDRENQYFGPGTRLLVL.

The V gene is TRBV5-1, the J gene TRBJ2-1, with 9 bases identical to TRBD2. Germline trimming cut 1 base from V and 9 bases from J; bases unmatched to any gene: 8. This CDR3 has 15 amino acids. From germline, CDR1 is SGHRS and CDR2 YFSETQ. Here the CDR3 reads CASSLIWRGGIEQFF. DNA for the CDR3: TGCGCCAGCAGCTTGATTTGGCGGGGGGGGATTGAGCAGTTCTTC.

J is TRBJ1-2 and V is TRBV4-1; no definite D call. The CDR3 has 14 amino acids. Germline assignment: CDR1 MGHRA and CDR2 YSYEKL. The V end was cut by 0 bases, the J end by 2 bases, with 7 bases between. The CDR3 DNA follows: TGCGCCAGCAGCCAAGAGATTAACAACTATGGCTACACCTTC. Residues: CASSQEINNYGYTF.

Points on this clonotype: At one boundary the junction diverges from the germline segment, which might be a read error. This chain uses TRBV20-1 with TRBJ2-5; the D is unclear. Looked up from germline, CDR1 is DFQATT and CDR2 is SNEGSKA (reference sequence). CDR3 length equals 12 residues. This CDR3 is CSASPGTEAQYF. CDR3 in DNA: TGCAGTGCTAGTCCAGGTACAGAGGCCCAGTACTTC.

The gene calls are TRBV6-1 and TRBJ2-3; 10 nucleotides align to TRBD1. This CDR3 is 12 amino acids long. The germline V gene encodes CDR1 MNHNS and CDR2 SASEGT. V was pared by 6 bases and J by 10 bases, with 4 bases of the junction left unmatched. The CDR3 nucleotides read TGTGCCAGCAGGGGACAGGGGATTGCGCAGTATTTT. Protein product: CASRGQGIAQYF.

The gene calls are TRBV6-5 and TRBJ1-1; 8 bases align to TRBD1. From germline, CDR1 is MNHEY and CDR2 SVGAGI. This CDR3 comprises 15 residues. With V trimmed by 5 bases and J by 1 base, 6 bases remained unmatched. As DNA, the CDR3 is TGTGCCAGCAGTGACTTCGGACAGGGGAACACTGAAGCTTTCTTT. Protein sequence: CASSDFGQGNTEAFF.

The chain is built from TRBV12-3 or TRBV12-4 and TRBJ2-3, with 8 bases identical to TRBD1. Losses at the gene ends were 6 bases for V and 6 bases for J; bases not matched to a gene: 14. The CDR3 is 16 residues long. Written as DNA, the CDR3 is TGTGCCAGCAGCCGGGGTGGACAGGGCGGTCCTGATACGCAGTATTTT. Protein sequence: CASSRGGQGGPDTQYF.

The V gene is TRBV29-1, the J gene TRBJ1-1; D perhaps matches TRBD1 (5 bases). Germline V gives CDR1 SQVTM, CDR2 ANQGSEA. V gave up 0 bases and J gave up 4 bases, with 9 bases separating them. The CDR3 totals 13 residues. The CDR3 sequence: CSVEDMRGTEAFF. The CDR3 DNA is TGCAGCGTTGAAGACATGAGGGGCACTGAAGCTTTCTTT. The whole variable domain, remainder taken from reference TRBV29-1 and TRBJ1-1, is SAVISQKPSRDICQRGTSLTIQCQVDSQVTMMFWYRQQPGQSLTLIATANQGSEATYESGFVIDKFPISRPNLTFSTLTVSNMSPEDSSIYLCSVEDMRGTEAFFGQGTRLTVV.

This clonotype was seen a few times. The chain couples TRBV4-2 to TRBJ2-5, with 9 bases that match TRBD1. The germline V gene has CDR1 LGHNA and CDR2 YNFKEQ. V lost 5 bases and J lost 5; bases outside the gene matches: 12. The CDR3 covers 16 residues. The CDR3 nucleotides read TGTGCCAGCAGCTGGATCGGACAGGGGTTTTTCGAGACCCAGTACTTC. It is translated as CASSWIGQGFFETQYF.

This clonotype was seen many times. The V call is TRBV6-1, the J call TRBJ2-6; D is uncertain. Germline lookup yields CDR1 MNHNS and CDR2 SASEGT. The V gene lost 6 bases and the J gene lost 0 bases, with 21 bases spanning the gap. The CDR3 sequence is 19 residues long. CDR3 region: CASSARPGGVNSGANVLTF. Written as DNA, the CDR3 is TGTGCCAGCAGCGCCCGACCGGGTGGCGTCAACTCTGGGGCCAACGTCCTGACTTTC.

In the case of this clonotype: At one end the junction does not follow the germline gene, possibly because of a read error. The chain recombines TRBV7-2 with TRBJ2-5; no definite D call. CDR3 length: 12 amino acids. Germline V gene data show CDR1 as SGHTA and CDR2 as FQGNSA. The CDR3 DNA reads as TGTGCCAGCAACTTAATAGAAGAGACCCAGTACTTC. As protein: CASNLIEETQYF.